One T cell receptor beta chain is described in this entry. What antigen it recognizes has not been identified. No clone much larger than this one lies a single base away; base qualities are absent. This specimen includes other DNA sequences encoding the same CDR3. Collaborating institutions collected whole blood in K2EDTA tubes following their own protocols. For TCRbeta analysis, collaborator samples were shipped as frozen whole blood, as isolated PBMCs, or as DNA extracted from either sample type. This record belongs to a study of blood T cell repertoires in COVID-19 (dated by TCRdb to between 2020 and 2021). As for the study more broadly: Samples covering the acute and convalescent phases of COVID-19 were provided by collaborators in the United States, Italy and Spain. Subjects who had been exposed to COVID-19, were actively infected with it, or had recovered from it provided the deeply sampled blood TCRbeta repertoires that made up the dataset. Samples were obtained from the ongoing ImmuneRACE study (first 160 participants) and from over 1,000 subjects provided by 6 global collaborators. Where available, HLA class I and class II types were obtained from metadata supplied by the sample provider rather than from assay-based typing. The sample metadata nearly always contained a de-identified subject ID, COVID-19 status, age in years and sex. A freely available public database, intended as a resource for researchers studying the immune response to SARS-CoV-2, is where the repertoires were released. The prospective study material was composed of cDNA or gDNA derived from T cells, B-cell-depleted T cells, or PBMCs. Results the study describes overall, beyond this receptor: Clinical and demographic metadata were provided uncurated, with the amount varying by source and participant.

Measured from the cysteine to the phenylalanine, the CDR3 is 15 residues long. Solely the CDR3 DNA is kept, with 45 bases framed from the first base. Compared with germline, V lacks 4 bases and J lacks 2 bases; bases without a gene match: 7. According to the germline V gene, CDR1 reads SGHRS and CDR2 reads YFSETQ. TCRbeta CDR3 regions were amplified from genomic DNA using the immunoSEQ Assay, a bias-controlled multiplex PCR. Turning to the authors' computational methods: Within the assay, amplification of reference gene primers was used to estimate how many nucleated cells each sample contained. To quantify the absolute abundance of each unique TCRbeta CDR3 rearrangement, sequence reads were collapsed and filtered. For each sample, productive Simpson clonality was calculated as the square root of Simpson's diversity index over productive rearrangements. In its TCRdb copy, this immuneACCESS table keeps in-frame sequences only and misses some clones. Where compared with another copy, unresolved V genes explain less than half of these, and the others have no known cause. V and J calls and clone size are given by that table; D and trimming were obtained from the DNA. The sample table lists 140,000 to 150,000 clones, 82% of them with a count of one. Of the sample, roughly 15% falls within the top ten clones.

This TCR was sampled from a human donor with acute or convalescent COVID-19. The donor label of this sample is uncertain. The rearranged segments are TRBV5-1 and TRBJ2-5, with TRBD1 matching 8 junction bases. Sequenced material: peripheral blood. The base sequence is TGCGCCAGCAGCCCCGACAGGGGATTGCAAGAGACCCAGTACTTC. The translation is CASSPDRGLQETQYF.